Listed below are T cell receptor beta chains from one sample, sequenced in a study of PD-1 blockade in classical Hodgkin lymphoma. Sequenced by immunoSEQ multiplex PCR; TCRdb stores in-frame clones only, minus some. Among 20,000 to 30,000 clones listed, 60% to 85% were seen once. Sequenced here: peripheral blood mononuclear cells (PBMCs), sampled before the second cycle of nivolumab. The receptors shown here come from a human donor with classical Hodgkin lymphoma. Each CDR3 is given with its conserved first and last residue. Fields, in order: clone size, V gene, J gene, D gene, CDR3 protein. A D gene is named only where the DNA matches it firmly. A row's size may be missing; if present it is once, few, many or a size class.

NA	TRBV4-1	TRBJ1-4	NA	CASSQDGTVNEKLFF
NA	TRBV25-1	TRBJ1-2	NA	CASSPHTFFGYGYTF
NA	TRBV11-3	TRBJ2-5	TRBD2	CASSFLAGGRETQYF
few	TRBV18	TRBJ1-1	TRBD1	CASSPSGTGLNTEAFF
NA	TRBV18	TRBJ2-3	TRBD1	CASSPQGTGVGTDTQYF
NA	TRBV2	TRBJ2-1	TRBD2	CASRTSGIDEQFF
NA	TRBV5-1	TRBJ2-7	NA	CASSLDRQVPEQYF
NA	TRBV29-1	TRBJ2-3	TRBD2	CSAAAGGGDTQYF
NA	TRBV7-9	TRBJ2-7	TRBD1	CASSALAHRGYEQYF
few	TRBV7-2	TRBJ2-2	NA	CASTLGLYTGELFF
once	TRBV5-1	TRBJ2-7	NA	CASSLVGGENEQYF
NA	TRBV5-4	TRBJ2-7	TRBD1	CASSLGGTGAYEQYF
NA	TRBV6-6	TRBJ2-7	NA	CASSYKSRDHYEQYF
NA	TRBV7-9	TRBJ2-1	TRBD2	CASSLAATSGSYNEQFF
NA	TRBV4-3	TRBJ2-7	NA	CASSQGYDRGYEQYF
NA	TRBV5-1	TRBJ2-7	NA	CASSLAGSNEQYF
few	TRBV11-2	TRBJ1-1	NA	CASSLATYTEAFF
NA	TRBV11-3	TRBJ2-1	NA	CASSSGGTSDNEQFF
once	TRBV9	TRBJ1-2	NA	CASSVGGLNYGYTF
NA	TRBV15	TRBJ1-1	NA	CATSRTRQGQTEAFF
few	TRBV5-1	TRBJ2-7	NA	CASSVGGSTYEQYF
NA	TRBV5-4	TRBJ2-1	NA	CASSLSVASDNEQFF
NA	TRBV19	TRBJ2-2	TRBD1	CASSIAGGFTTGELFF
NA	TRBV11-3	TRBJ2-1	NA	CASSLGREHSYNEQFF
NA	TRBV29-1	TRBJ1-2	NA	CSVEDQETGYGYTF
NA	TRBV6-1	TRBJ2-3	TRBD2	CASSEKRGGRGSDTQYF
NA	TRBV9	TRBJ1-4	NA	CASSVGTRGGLPTNEKLFF
NA	TRBV9	TRBJ2-7	TRBD1	CASSASAQGVGEQYF
NA	TRBV7-6	TRBJ2-7	TRBD2	CASSSGLAAPYEQYF
NA	TRBV19	TRBJ1-6	TRBD1	CASRDRGSYNSPLHF
NA	TRBV11-3	TRBJ1-4	NA	CASSLDSRRAGDYEKLFF
NA	TRBV10-3	TRBJ2-1	TRBD1	CASTGGVVREQFF
NA	TRBV28	TRBJ2-5	NA	CASSPRPALTGETQYF
NA	TRBV7-9	TRBJ2-2	NA	CASSLLLSANTGELFF
NA	TRBV5-1	TRBJ2-7	NA	CASSLRGADEQYF
once	TRBV6-1	TRBJ1-4	NA	CASSVAGEKLFF
once	TRBV4-1	TRBJ2-2	NA	CASSQELRAFTGELFF
few	TRBV6-4	TRBJ2-2	NA	CASSREWDTGELFF
NA	TRBV5-8	TRBJ1-1	NA	CASSSDRSMNTEAFF
few	TRBV6-5	TRBJ1-1	NA	CASSYLRGGSEAFF
once	TRBV5-1	TRBJ2-7	NA	CASSFRGSGIGSSYEQYF
NA	TRBV27	TRBJ2-3	TRBD2	CASSLGSGRSADTQYF
NA	TRBV5-3	TRBJ2-5	TRBD2	CARSARTSGDQETQYF